These T cell receptor beta chains were read from a single sample in a study of T cells in severe cutaneous drug reactions. TCRdb processed the multiplex PCR reads again and assigns one entry to each CDR3 protein, with no DNA. The table counts some 9,900 distinct CDR3 sequences; 21% lies in the top ten. The sequenced material came from cells from a skin blister. The source is a human donor with Stevens-Johnson syndrome, a severe cutaneous drug reaction. CDR3s include the opening cysteine and the closing phenylalanine or tryptophan. Expanded clones get a size class; other rows say once, few or many, or leave the size out.

clone_size: NA; cdr3_length: 15; v_call: TRBV20-1; j_call: TRBJ2-1; cdr3_aa: CSAPTSGTGYNEQFF
clone_size: NA; cdr3_length: 14; v_call: TRBV20-1; j_call: TRBJ2-1; cdr3_aa: CSALADSSYNEQFF
clone_size: NA; cdr3_length: 15; v_call: TRBV20-1; j_call: TRBJ2-5; cdr3_aa: CSARPIAGDRETQYF
clone_size: NA; cdr3_length: 13; v_call: TRBV29-1; j_call: TRBJ2-3; cdr3_aa: CSATGLGTDTQYF
clone_size: NA; cdr3_length: 13; v_call: TRBV29-1; j_call: TRBJ1-2; cdr3_aa: CSVDPQGHYGYTF
clone_size: NA; cdr3_length: 14; v_call: TRBV28; j_call: TRBJ2-5; cdr3_aa: CASWRGIHQETQYF
clone_size: NA; cdr3_length: 12; v_call: TRBV29-1; j_call: TRBJ2-1; cdr3_aa: CSASTQYNGQFF
clone_size: NA; cdr3_length: 14; v_call: TRBV20-1; j_call: TRBJ2-5; cdr3_aa: CSAAGGGIQETQYF
clone_size: NA; cdr3_length: 14; v_call: TRBV29-1; j_call: TRBJ2-3; cdr3_aa: CSVRLAVSTDTQYF
clone_size: medium-sized; cdr3_length: 12; v_call: TRBV20-1; j_call: TRBJ2-7; cdr3_aa: CSAPDRGHEQYF
clone_size: NA; cdr3_length: 16; v_call: TRBV29-1; j_call: TRBJ2-1; cdr3_aa: CSVEGGRALSYNEQFF
clone_size: NA; cdr3_length: 16; v_call: TRBV20-1; j_call: TRBJ2-3; cdr3_aa: CSAALRLAGNTDTQYF
clone_size: NA; cdr3_length: 14; v_call: TRBV20-1; j_call: TRBJ2-6; cdr3_aa: CSAPRGVGANVLTF
clone_size: NA; cdr3_length: 16; v_call: TRBV20-1; j_call: TRBJ2-2; cdr3_aa: CSAIPLAGGRVGELFF
clone_size: NA; cdr3_length: 12; v_call: TRBV20-1; j_call: TRBJ2-3; cdr3_aa: CSAQADTDTQYF
clone_size: NA; cdr3_length: 13; v_call: TRBV20-1; j_call: TRBJ1-5; cdr3_aa: CSANRDSNQPQHF
clone_size: NA; cdr3_length: 11; v_call: TRBV29-1; j_call: TRBJ2-7; cdr3_aa: CSVVKGSEQYF
clone_size: medium-sized; cdr3_length: 11; v_call: TRBV20-1; j_call: TRBJ2-3; cdr3_aa: CSASTTDTQYF
clone_size: NA; cdr3_length: 16; v_call: TRBV29-1; j_call: TRBJ2-1; cdr3_aa: CSVEGSRDSSYNEQFF
clone_size: NA; cdr3_length: 13; v_call: TRBV29-1; j_call: TRBJ2-1; cdr3_aa: CSVGAGGYNEQFF
clone_size: medium-sized; cdr3_length: 14; v_call: TRBV20-1; j_call: TRBJ1-2; cdr3_aa: CSANQREGIDGYTF
clone_size: NA; cdr3_length: 14; v_call: TRBV29-1; j_call: TRBJ2-6; cdr3_aa: CSVARGPGANVLTF
clone_size: medium-sized; cdr3_length: 18; v_call: TRBV27; j_call: TRBJ2-3; cdr3_aa: CASNSLNGLAGSTDTQYF
clone_size: NA; cdr3_length: 18; v_call: TRBV29-1; j_call: TRBJ2-7; cdr3_aa: CSAVGGVYRGGLNYEQYF
clone_size: NA; cdr3_length: 17; v_call: TRBV29-1; j_call: TRBJ1-2; cdr3_aa: CSVDQKDPGQPNYGYTF
clone_size: medium-sized; cdr3_length: 13; v_call: TRBV20-1; j_call: TRBJ2-3; cdr3_aa: CSATGGIVDTQYF
clone_size: medium-sized; cdr3_length: 15; v_call: TRBV20-1; j_call: TRBJ2-1; cdr3_aa: CSARPTGYSYNEQFF
clone_size: NA; cdr3_length: 15; v_call: TRBV20-1; j_call: TRBJ2-1; cdr3_aa: CSARVQGTRINEQFF
clone_size: NA; cdr3_length: 12; v_call: TRBV29-1; j_call: TRBJ2-1; cdr3_aa: CSVGGSLNEQFF
clone_size: NA; cdr3_length: 11; v_call: TRBV20-1; j_call: TRBJ2-3; cdr3_aa: CSARVGGPSVF
clone_size: NA; cdr3_length: 14; v_call: TRBV20-1; j_call: TRBJ2-1; cdr3_aa: CSARAAGSYNEQFF
clone_size: medium-sized; cdr3_length: 13; v_call: TRBV20-1; j_call: TRBJ2-1; cdr3_aa: CSARSGNYNEQFF
clone_size: NA; cdr3_length: 14; v_call: TRBV20-1; j_call: TRBJ1-4; cdr3_aa: CSARSPGSSEKLFF
clone_size: NA; cdr3_length: 18; v_call: TRBV29-1; j_call: TRBJ1-5; cdr3_aa: CSVAGTGGGQYSNQPQHF
clone_size: medium-sized; cdr3_length: 13; v_call: TRBV20-1; j_call: TRBJ1-2; cdr3_aa: CSARGGIVYGYTF
clone_size: NA; cdr3_length: 15; v_call: TRBV4-1; j_call: TRBJ2-7; cdr3_aa: CASSQEQGRYYEQYF
clone_size: NA; cdr3_length: 13; v_call: TRBV29-1; j_call: TRBJ2-3; cdr3_aa: CSVRLDSADTQYF
clone_size: medium-sized; cdr3_length: 14; v_call: TRBV20-1; j_call: TRBJ2-7; cdr3_aa: CSAARTGGSDEQYF
clone_size: NA; cdr3_length: 14; v_call: TRBV20-1; j_call: TRBJ2-5; cdr3_aa: CSAMSAGALETQYF
clone_size: NA; cdr3_length: 15; v_call: TRBV19; j_call: TRBJ1-1; cdr3_aa: CASSINQVQNTEAFF
clone_size: NA; cdr3_length: 13; v_call: TRBV29-1; j_call: TRBJ1-5; cdr3_aa: CSVKERSNQPQHF
clone_size: NA; cdr3_length: 16; v_call: TRBV18; j_call: TRBJ2-1; cdr3_aa: CASSPRTQRTYNEQFF
clone_size: medium-sized; cdr3_length: 11; v_call: TRBV20-1; j_call: TRBJ1-1; cdr3_aa: CSARVGHEAFF
clone_size: NA; cdr3_length: 12; v_call: TRBV20-1; j_call: TRBJ2-5; cdr3_aa: CSARSGLETQYF